This T cell receptor (beta chain) was sequenced in a study of T-cell reconstitution after alpha-beta-depleted transplantation in children (dated by TCRdb to the mid-2010s). Background for the entire study: T-cell immune reconstitution after TCRalphabeta/CD19-depleted allogeneic hematopoietic cell transplantation in children was quantitatively tracked in the study by means of TCR repertoire profiling.

The sample holds many counts of this clonotype. Its antigen remains unidentified. Base qualities are not at hand, and no much larger clone is one base apart. Receptor amplification or capture employed PCR. The data were produced on an Illumina HiSeq 2500. TCR library preparation used molecular barcoding, with unique molecular identifiers applied to normalize quantification of the TCRbeta repertoire. The public reads were quality trimmed at Q25 with fastp and then assembled into clones with MiXCR by TCRdb, keeping productive beta chains. Each CDR3 protein gets just one entry, which takes the most common genes and DNA from the rows behind it. This sample holds roughly 220,000 distinct CDR3 sequences; more than 7.5% were observed only once. The ten most abundant clones make up around 5% of the sample. Clipping removes 7 bases from V and 5 bases from J, with 9 as the unmatched junction base count. The CDR3, cysteine through phenylalanine, is 15 amino acids long. Only the CDR3 part of the read is kept: 45 bases, read in frame from the first base.

Specimen: PBMCs from the stem cell graft donor, collected from the stem cell graft. This sequence originates from a human donor who donated a stem cell graft to a child with SCID. The chain links TRBV12-3 or TRBV12-4 with TRBJ2-2; 8 bases in the junction line up with TRBD1. The CDR3 region has the sequence CASTRQGALTGELFF. The sequenced DNA is TGTGCCAGCACTCGCCAGGGGGCGCTTACCGGGGAGCTGTTTTTT.